This TCR beta chain derives from a study of T-cell memory formation after mild COVID-19. This CDR3 has 13 amino acids. Germline loops: CDR1 MGHRA, CDR2 YSYEKL. Between the trimmed V and J ends, which lost 1 base and 2 bases, there was a span of 6 bases. This clonotype was counted between two and nine times. TCRdb re-called the 5' RACE reads with MiXCR, one entry per CDR3 protein. The sample gives some 69,000 distinct CDR3 sequences, over 15% of which show up once; 30% to 35% is in the top ten. The sample taken for sequencing was PBMCs or a T cell subset sorted from them (not recorded which). The chain employs TRBV4-1 and TRBJ2-7; D ambiguous. This sequence was found in an adult woman who had mild COVID-19 (a few samples of this study predate the infection). Cell type and time point are not known. The CDR3 DNA sequence: TGCGCCAGCAGCCAAGTCCGAACCTACGAGCAGTACTTC. Encoded protein: CASSQVRTYEQYF.